This T cell receptor beta chain was captured in a study of blood T cells in healthy people across ages. Primers used in a second PCR of about 6 to 11 cycles were a sample-barcoded 5' primer and a J-beta primer mix. TCRdb itself ran the 5' RACE reads through MiXCR, one entry per CDR3 protein. In the table there are fewer than 800,000 distinct CDR3 sequences, about 34% of which are singletons. Germline assignment: CDR1 SGHTA and CDR2 FQGNSA. V dropped 5 bases and J dropped 3 bases, with 16 bases sitting between them. This CDR3 is built from 16 residues. This clonotype was seen ten or more times. It was ten milliliters of peripheral blood that were drawn from each donor.

The rearrangement links TRBV7-2 to TRBJ1-4, with a tentative D call TRBD1 (5 bases). The clonotype originates from an elderly woman in good health. Material: blood. DNA of the CDR3: TGTGCCAGCAGCCCGGGGAGAGGGGCACCTAATGAAAAACTGTTTTTT. Translating gives CASSPGRGAPNEKLFF.